Listed below are T cell receptor beta chains from one sample, sequenced in a study of blood T cell repertoires in COVID-19. The repertoire was sequenced with immunoSEQ multiplex PCR; TCRdb's copy has only in-frame clones and lacks some. The sample includes approximately 70,000 clones, more than 85% of them seen just once. Specimen: peripheral blood. These receptor sequences come from a human donor with active COVID-19. The donor label of this sample is uncertain. Both conserved end residues are part of each CDR3. D genes are given only for firm matches. Clone size is shown for a subset of rows, as once, few, many or a class of expanded clone.

>TRBV30|-|16|TRBJ1-5|-
TGTGCCTGGAGCGAGGACAGTTGGTATAGCAATCAGCCCCAGCATTTT
CAWSEDSWYSNQPQHF
>TRBV10-1|-|14|TRBJ1-1|-
TGCGCCAGCAGTGAGTCCGCACAGTTCACTGAAGCTTTCTTT
CASSESAQFTEAFF
>TRBV5-4|-|15|TRBJ2-7|TRBD2
TGTGCCAGCAGTTCGGGAGCGGGGAGCCCCTACGAGCAGTACTTC
CASSSGAGSPYEQYF
>TRBV2|-|12|TRBJ2-7|-
TGTGCCAGCAGTAGGAGCTCCTACGAGCAGTACTTC
CASSRSSYEQYF
>TRBV7-8|-|14|TRBJ1-5|TRBD1
TGTGCCAGCAGCCCGGGACAGTACGATCAGCCCCAGCATTTT
CASSPGQYDQPQHF
>TRBV9|-|12|TRBJ2-1|-
TGTGCCAGCAGCTCCAGGGGTACTGAGCAGTTCTTC
CASSSRGTEQFF
>TRBV5-1|-|14|TRBJ2-7|-
TGCGCCAGCAGCTTGCCAGGGCGGACCTACGAGCAGTACTTC
CASSLPGRTYEQYF
>TRBV28|-|16|TRBJ1-3|TRBD1
TGTGCCAGCAGACCCTGGGACAGGGGTACTGGAAACACCATATATTTT
CASRPWDRGTGNTIYF
>TRBV24-1|-|13|TRBJ2-2|-
TGTGCCACCAGTGACACAGTGAGCGGGGAGCTGTTTTTT
CATSDTVSGELFF
>TRBV30|-|14|TRBJ2-7|TRBD1
TGTGCCTGGCAGCCGGGACAGGGGTCGTCCGAGCAGTACTTC
CAWQPGQGSSEQYF
>TRBV5-4|-|15|TRBJ2-3|TRBD1
TGTGCCAGCAGAGACGGGACAGAGTTTACAGATACGCAGTATTTT
CASRDGTEFTDTQYF
>TRBV24-1|-|15|TRBJ1-2|-
TGTGCCACCAGTGATTCGACAGAACTTAACTATGGCTACACCTTC
CATSDSTELNYGYTF
>TRBV6-2/TRBV6-3|-|14|TRBJ1-4|-
TGTGCCAGCAACCCAGGACAGTCTAATGAAAAACTGTTTTTT
CASNPGQSNEKLFF
>TRBV7-2|-|14|TRBJ2-7|TRBD2
TGTGCCAGCAGCGGGGGACTAGCGAAATACGAGCAGTACTTC
CASSGGLAKYEQYF
>TRBV28|-|13|TRBJ1-2|-
TGTGCCAGCAGTGGGAGAGCCCACTATGGCTACACCTTC
CASSGRAHYGYTF
>TRBV6-2/TRBV6-3|once|13|TRBJ2-7|-
TGTGCCAGCATCCCGCAGGGAATGGGCGAGCAGTACTTC
CASIPQGMGEQYF
>TRBV3-1/TRBV3-2|-|13|TRBJ1-1|-
TGTGCCAGCAGCCACCACGCGTCAACTGAAGCTTTCTTT
CASSHHASTEAFF
>TRBV28|-|15|TRBJ1-2|TRBD1
TGTGCCAGCAGTTCCGGGACAGCCCTTGGCTATGGCTACACCTTC
CASSSGTALGYGYTF
>TRBV7-2|-|17|TRBJ1-2|TRBD1
TGTGCCAGCACTCCCCTGGACAGGGGAAGGAGTAACTATGGCTACACCTTC
CASTPLDRGRSNYGYTF
>TRBV19|-|14|TRBJ2-5|TRBD2
TGTGCCAGTAGTATGGGGACTACCCAAGAGACCCAGTACTTC
CASSMGTTQETQYF
>TRBV7-2|-|15|TRBJ1-4|-
TGTGCCAGCAGCTTAGCGCGGGGGCAGCGTGAAAAACTGTTTTTT
CASSLARGQREKLFF
>TRBV5-6|-|17|TRBJ2-2|TRBD2
TGTGCCAGCAGCCTTCGGACTAGCGGGAGAGACACCGGGGAGCTGTTTTTT
CASSLRTSGRDTGELFF
>TRBV7-9|-|14|TRBJ2-7|TRBD2
TGTGCCAGCAGCTTACCTAGCGGGAGGGACGAGCAGTACTTC
CASSLPSGRDEQYF
>TRBV5-1|-|15|TRBJ1-5|-
TGCGCCAGCAGCCCCAGCGGGGAGGGCAATCAGCCCCAGCATTTT
CASSPSGEGNQPQHF
>TRBV6-5|-|13|TRBJ2-5|TRBD1
TGTGCCAGCACGAGGGGGCGCGTTGAGACCCAGTACTTC
CASTRGRVETQYF
>TRBV25-1|-|14|TRBJ1-3|-
TGTGCCAGCAGTGAGGGGGGGTCTGGAAACACCATATATTTT
CASSEGGSGNTIYF
>TRBV9|-|13|TRBJ2-7|-
TGTGCCAGCAGCGTAGTGGAGATAGGCGAGCAGTACTTC
CASSVVEIGEQYF
>TRBV24-1|-|15|TRBJ2-3|TRBD1
TGTGCCACCAGTGACCTGACAGGGGCCCCAGATACGCAGTATTTT
CATSDLTGAPDTQYF
>TRBV19|-|15|TRBJ1-5|TRBD1
TGTGCCAGTAGTGCCCGGGACAGGGTCAATCAGCCCCAGCATTTT
CASSARDRVNQPQHF
>TRBV28|once|14|TRBJ1-1|TRBD1
TGTGCCAGCAAATGGAGTACAGGGGGCACTGAAGCTTTCTTT
CASKWSTGGTEAFF
>TRBV6-5|-|13|TRBJ1-1|-
TGTGCCAGCACCCAGAACATGAACACTGAAGCTTTCTTT
CASTQNMNTEAFF
>TRBV19|once|18|TRBJ1-5|TRBD1
TGTGCCAGTAGTGAGGTATTGATAGGGACAGGTAGCAATCAGCCCCAGCATTTT
CASSEVLIGTGSNQPQHF
>TRBV9|once|13|TRBJ2-7|TRBD1
TGTGCCAGCAGCGAATGGACAGGGAGCGAGCAGTACTTC
CASSEWTGSEQYF
>TRBV16|-|14|TRBJ1-2|-
TGTGCCAGCAGCCAATCAGAGGGAATCTATGGCTACACCTTC
CASSQSEGIYGYTF
>TRBV27|-|15|TRBJ1-6|TRBD1
TGTGCCAGCAGTCTAGACAGGGTTGTTAATTCACCCCTCCACTTT
CASSLDRVVNSPLHF
>TRBV2|-|12|TRBJ2-5|-
TGTGCCAGCAGTAGGACAGAAGAGACCCAGTACTTC
CASSRTEETQYF
>TRBV5-3|-|12|TRBJ2-7|-
TGTGCCAGAAGCCAGGAAGTCGGCGAGCAGTACTTC
CARSQEVGEQYF
>TRBV6-6|-|12|TRBJ1-1|-
TGTGCCAGCTGGCAGGGGAAAACTGAAGCTTTCTTT
CASWQGKTEAFF
>TRBV28|-|15|TRBJ2-1|-
TGTGCCAGCAGTTTATCGGCAGGGGTTTACAATGAGCAGTTCTTC
CASSLSAGVYNEQFF
>TRBV27|once|15|TRBJ2-1|TRBD2
TGTGCCAGCAGTCCCCGGGGGGGCTCCTACAATGAGCAGTTCTTC
CASSPRGGSYNEQFF
>TRBV13|-|15|TRBJ2-7|TRBD1
TGTGCCAGCAGCCCTTCCGGGACAGGCCTCGACGAGCAGTACTTC
CASSPSGTGLDEQYF
>TRBV28|-|12|TRBJ1-2|-
TGTGCCAGCAGTTTAAGAGGTGGTGGCTACACCTTC
CASSLRGGGYTF
>TRBV5-4|-|17|TRBJ2-2|-
TGTGCCAGCACCAATTTCGGATTAGCGGCGAACACCGGGGAGCTGTTTTTT
CASTNFGLAANTGELFF
>TRBV10-3|-|13|TRBJ2-7|TRBD1
TGTGCCATGGGCACAGGGGAAGCCTACGAGCAGTACTTC
CAMGTGEAYEQYF
>TRBV9|-|16|TRBJ1-4|-
TGTGCCAGCAGCTCCTCTCAAGGACAGATCTATGAAAAACTGTTTTTT
CASSSSQGQIYEKLFF
>TRBV19|-|18|TRBJ2-1|TRBD2
TGTGCCAGTAGTATAGATTTAGCGGGAGGACGATCCTACAATGAGCAGTTCTTC
CASSIDLAGGRSYNEQFF